This passage covers 9 T cell receptor beta chains from one sample sequenced in a study of cytomegalovirus exposure and HLA in healthy donors. Profiled with immunoSEQ multiplex PCR; TCRdb holds only in-frame clones, not every one. The sample holds about 140,000 clones, around nine tenths seen once. The material sequenced was PBMCs. The receptors come from a woman younger than 30 in good health and CMV-seropositive.

This clone was counted once. The chain couples TRBV30 to TRBJ2-3, with a tentative D call TRBD2 (5 bases). The V end was cut by 4 bases, the J end by 3 bases, with 8 bases between. Germline loops: CDR1 GTSNPN, CDR2 SVGIG (reference sequence). The length of the CDR3 is 12 residues. The CDR3 is CAWTSTTDTQYF. The CDR3 nucleotides read TGTGCCTGGACTAGCACGACAGATACGCAGTATTTT.

V gene TRBV7-3 combines with J gene TRBJ2-1; no clear D gene. Per germline, CDR1 SGHTA and CDR2 FQGTGA. This CDR3 region has 12 residues. V gave up 1 base and J gave up 9 bases, with 7 bases separating them. The CDR3 DNA sequence: TGTGCCAGCAGCTTAAATAATCTTGAGCAGTTCTTC. Amino acids: CASSLNNLEQFF.

The chain carries TRBV10-3 and TRBJ2-2; D gene unclear. The V and J ends lost 3 bases and 6 bases respectively, with 8 bases between them. This CDR3 is built from 13 residues. The germline gives CDR1 ENHRY, CDR2 SYGVKD. The CDR3 bases are TGTGCCATCAGTGACTTGGGCCCCGGGGAGCTGTTTTTT. Translating it yields CAISDLGPGELFF.

The chain links TRBV5-6 to TRBJ2-7; 9 bases agree with TRBD1. The CDR3 length is 14 residues. Germline V gene data show CDR1 as SGHDT and CDR2 as YYEEEE. V trimming: 6 bases; J trimming: 4 bases; junction bases outside the gene matches: 8. The CDR3 bases are TGTGCCAGCACACTCGGACAGGGGCCTTACGAGCAGTACTTC. Protein sequence: CASTLGQGPYEQYF.

The J gene is TRBJ2-7, the V gene TRBV7-3, with 9 bases matching TRBD1. The V segment lost 2 bases and the J segment 4 bases; nucleotides outside the gene matches: 0. The CDR3 is 13 amino acids. Germline CDR1 reads SGHTA; CDR2 reads FQGTGA. As DNA, the CDR3 is TGTGCCAGCAGCTTAGGGACAGGGTACGAGCAGTACTTC. Translated: CASSLGTGYEQYF.

The chain uses TRBV29-1 and TRBJ1-1; possible D gene TRBD1, 6 bases. This CDR3 is built from 13 residues. V was cut by 6 bases and J by 2 bases, with 13 bases left in between. CDR1 and CDR2 (germline): SQVTM, ANQGSEA. The CDR3 loop is CSVGRTANTEAFF. CDR3 in DNA: TGCAGCGTGGGACGGACAGCAAACACTGAAGCTTTCTTT.

The chain uses TRBV28 and TRBJ2-5; a weak D match, TRBD1 (6 bases). The ends were cut back, 5 bases at V and 5 bases at J, with 15 bases in the middle. Per germline, CDR1 MDHEN and CDR2 SYDVKM. The CDR3 totals 14 residues. CDR3 sequence: CASSPLPGEETQYF. CDR3 nucleotides: TGTGCCAGCAGTCCCTTACCAGGGGAGGAGACCCAGTACTTC.

The rearrangement uses TRBV13 and TRBJ2-7, with TRBD1 matching over 7 bases. The V segment lost 5 bases and the J segment 0 bases; nucleotides outside the gene matches: 4. Germline CDR1 PRHDT, CDR2 FYEKMQ (reference sequence). This CDR3 spans 14 amino acids. CDR3 coding DNA: TGTGCCAGCAGCACATACAGGGGCTCCTACGAGCAGTACTTC. Amino acids: CASSTYRGSYEQYF.

The genes are TRBV28 and TRBJ2-4; D may be TRBD2 (6 bases). Germline V gene lookup returns CDR1 MDHEN and CDR2 SYDVKM. The CDR3 covers 16 residues. V lost 1 base to trimming and J lost 6 bases, with 16 bases between them. The CDR3 nucleotides read TGTGCCAGCAGTTTATTGGGGACTGGGCAGTCAAACATTCAGTACTTC. Protein sequence: CASSLLGTGQSNIQYF. Full variable domain (rest looked up from reference TRBV28 and TRBJ2-4): DVKVTQSSRYLVKRTGEKVFLECVQDMDHENMFWYRQDPGLGLRLIYFSYDVKMKEKGDIPEGYSVSREKKERFSLILESASTNQTSMYLCASSLLGTGQSNIQYFGAGTRLSVL.